This T cell receptor (beta chain) is drawn from a study of cytomegalovirus exposure and HLA in healthy donors. General study findings and limits: Diagnosis of cytomegalovirus status made by the classifier reportedly showed high specificity and sensitivity.

The CDR3 sequence is 15 residues long. The germline V gene encodes CDR1 SEHNR and CDR2 FQNEAQ (reference sequence). Healthy bone marrow donors formed the donor group. Donors counted as nominally healthy when sampled, yet unrecorded immune exposures were likely. A multiplex PCR was run with 60 Vbeta primers and 13 Jbeta primers. Some clones are missing from TCRdb's copy, which holds only in-frame ones; the method was immunoSEQ multiplex PCR. The sample consists of some 150,000 clones, 72% of them appearing once. About this clone itself: Antigen unknown. A junction end diverges from the germline sequence, so it may reflect a read error.

Sequencing used PBMCs. The chain recombines TRBV7-9 with TRBJ1-1; 9 bases line up with TRBD1. The clonotype was recovered from a man between 45 and 60 years old in good health and CMV-seropositive. The CDR3 nucleotides are TGTTCCAGCAGTCGAACAGGGGGCGCAGGAACTGAAGCTTTCTTT. This encodes CSSSRTGGAGTEAFF.